These T cell receptor beta chains were read from a single sample in a study of tumor-infiltrating lymphocytes in primary liver carcinoma. A single record per CDR3 protein comes from TCRdb applying MiXCR to the multiplex PCR reads. The sample contains roughly 100,000 distinct CDR3 sequences, 82% of which appear only once. Sequencing used liver tumor tissue from sampling region 3. These receptors were taken from a middle-aged man with primary liver carcinoma and hepatitis B virus infection. Both conserved end residues are trimmed from each CDR3. Each record gives: V gene, clone size, J gene, CDR3 protein. Rows may omit the clone size; those that give it use once, few, many or a size class.

TRBV10-2,NA,TRBJ2-7,ASSDPGQGLYDQY
TRBV11-2,NA,TRBJ1-1,ASTLSENTEAF
TRBV29-1,NA,TRBJ1-1,SGREGGLTEAF
TRBV6-1,NA,TRBJ2-7,ASSGLGTSFSFSYEQY
TRBV5-1,many,TRBJ2-3,ASKAPGLSTDTQY
TRBV10-2,NA,TRBJ1-2,ASNQGRGASYT
TRBV11-3,NA,TRBJ2-2,ASSLSLAGTGELF
TRBV5-1,NA,TRBJ2-7,ASNSAGTGPYEQY
TRBV28,many,TRBJ2-3,ASSLRKDSGGTADTQY
TRBV5-1,NA,TRBJ2-1,ASNQHGQLNEQF
TRBV12-3/TRBV12-4,NA,TRBJ2-4,ASSFFGPGQRTNIQY
TRBV29-1,NA,TRBJ1-1,RVEGWTGGTEAI
TRBV5-4,NA,TRBJ2-7,SSSLGAGDSFREQY
TRBV14,few,TRBJ2-6,ASSPRWTVLLSGVNVLT
TRBV7-2,few,TRBJ2-3,ASSSRVGPPY
TRBV28,NA,TRBJ2-1,ASRNSGNSYNEQF
TRBV30,NA,TRBJ2-2,AWSPVPGKGELF
TRBV4-1,NA,TRBJ1-4,ATSQDTGLNEKLF
TRBV29-1,NA,TRBJ2-6,SVGRGEPSGANVMI
TRBV19,NA,TRBJ1-1,ASSIYRGFAEAF